The T cell receptor (beta chain) under discussion was sequenced for a study of blood T cell repertoires in COVID-19. Study in general: The United States, Italy and Spain provided the acute and convalescent COVID-19 samples. From T cells, B-cell-depleted T cells, or PBMCs came the material, which was cDNA or gDNA.

Authors' processing steps: Amplification with reference gene primers provided the estimates of nucleated cell counts. The repertoire was sequenced with immunoSEQ multiplex PCR; TCRdb's copy has only in-frame clones and lacks some. V, J and clone size are those of that table, while D and trimming were read from the DNA. The sample consists of hundreds of thousands of clones, roughly 90% of them appearing once. The CDR3 spans 13 residues. Trimming cost V 0 bases and J 12 bases, with 12 bases left between them. CDR1 is SGHVS, CDR2 FQNEAQ, per germline. The table lists this clone with a count of one. The chain recombines TRBV7-8 with TRBJ2-1; no definite D call. Sequencing used peripheral blood. The receptor comes from a woman aged 50 to 65 who had recovered from COVID-19. The CDR3 DNA follows: TGTGCCAGCAGCTTAGCGTTCCGAGCGTTGCAGTTCTTC. It specifies CASSLAFRALQFF. The full variable domain, its missing parts supplied by reference TRBV7-8 and TRBJ2-1, is GAGVSQSPRYKVAKRGQDVALRCDPISGHVSLFWYQQALGQGPEFLTYFQNEAQLDKSGLPSDRFFAERPEGSVSTLKIQRTQQEDSAVYLCASSLAFRALQFFGPGTRLTVL.